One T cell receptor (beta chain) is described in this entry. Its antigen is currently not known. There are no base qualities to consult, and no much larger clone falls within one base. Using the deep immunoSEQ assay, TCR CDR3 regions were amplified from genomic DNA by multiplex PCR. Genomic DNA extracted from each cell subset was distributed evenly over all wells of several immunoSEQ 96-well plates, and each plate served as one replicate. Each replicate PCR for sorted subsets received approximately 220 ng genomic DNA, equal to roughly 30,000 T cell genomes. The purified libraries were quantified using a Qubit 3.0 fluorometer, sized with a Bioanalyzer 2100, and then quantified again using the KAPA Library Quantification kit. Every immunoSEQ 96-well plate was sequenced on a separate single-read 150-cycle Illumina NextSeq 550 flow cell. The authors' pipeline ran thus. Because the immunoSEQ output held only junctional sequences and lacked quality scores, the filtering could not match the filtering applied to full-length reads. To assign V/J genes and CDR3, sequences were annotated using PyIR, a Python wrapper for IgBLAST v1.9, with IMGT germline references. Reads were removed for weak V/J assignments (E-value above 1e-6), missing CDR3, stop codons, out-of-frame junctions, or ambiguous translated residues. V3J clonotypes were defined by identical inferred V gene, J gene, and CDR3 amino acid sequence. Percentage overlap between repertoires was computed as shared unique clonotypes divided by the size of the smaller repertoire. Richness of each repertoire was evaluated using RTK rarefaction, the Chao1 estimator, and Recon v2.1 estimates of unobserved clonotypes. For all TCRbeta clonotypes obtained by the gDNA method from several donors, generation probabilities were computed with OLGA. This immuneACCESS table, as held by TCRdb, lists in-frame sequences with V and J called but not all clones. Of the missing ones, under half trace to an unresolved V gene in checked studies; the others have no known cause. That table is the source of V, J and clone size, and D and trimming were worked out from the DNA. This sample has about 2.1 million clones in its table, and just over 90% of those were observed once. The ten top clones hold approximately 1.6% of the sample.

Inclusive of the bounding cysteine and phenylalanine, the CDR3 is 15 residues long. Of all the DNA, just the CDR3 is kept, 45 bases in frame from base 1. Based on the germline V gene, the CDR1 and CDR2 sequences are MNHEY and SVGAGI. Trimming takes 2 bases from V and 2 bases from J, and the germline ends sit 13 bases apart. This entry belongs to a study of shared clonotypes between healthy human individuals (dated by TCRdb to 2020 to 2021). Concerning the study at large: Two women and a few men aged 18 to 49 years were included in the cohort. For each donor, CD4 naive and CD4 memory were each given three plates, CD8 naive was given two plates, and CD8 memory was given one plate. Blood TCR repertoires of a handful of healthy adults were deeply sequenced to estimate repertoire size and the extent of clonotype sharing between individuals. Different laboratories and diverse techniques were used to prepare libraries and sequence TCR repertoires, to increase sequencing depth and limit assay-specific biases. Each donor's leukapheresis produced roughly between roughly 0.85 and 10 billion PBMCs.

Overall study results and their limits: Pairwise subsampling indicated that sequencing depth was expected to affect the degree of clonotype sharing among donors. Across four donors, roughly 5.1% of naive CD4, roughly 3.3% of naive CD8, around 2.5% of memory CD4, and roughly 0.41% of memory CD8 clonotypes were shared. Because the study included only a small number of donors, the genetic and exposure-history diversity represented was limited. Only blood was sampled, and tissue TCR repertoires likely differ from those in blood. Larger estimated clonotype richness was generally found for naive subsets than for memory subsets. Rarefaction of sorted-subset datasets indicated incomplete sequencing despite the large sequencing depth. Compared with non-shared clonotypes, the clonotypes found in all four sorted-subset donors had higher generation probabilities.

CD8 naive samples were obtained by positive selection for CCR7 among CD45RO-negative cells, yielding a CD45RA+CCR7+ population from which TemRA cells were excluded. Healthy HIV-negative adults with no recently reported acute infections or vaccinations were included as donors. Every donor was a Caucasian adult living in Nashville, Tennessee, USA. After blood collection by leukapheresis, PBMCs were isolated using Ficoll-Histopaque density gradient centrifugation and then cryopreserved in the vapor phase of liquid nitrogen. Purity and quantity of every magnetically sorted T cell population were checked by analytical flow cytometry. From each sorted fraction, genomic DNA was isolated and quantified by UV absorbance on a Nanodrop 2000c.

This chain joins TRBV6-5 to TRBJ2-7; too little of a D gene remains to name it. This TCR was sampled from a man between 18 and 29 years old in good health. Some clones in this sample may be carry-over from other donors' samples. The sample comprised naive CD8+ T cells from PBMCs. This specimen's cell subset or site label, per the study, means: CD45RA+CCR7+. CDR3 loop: CASSYKGGRPYEQYF. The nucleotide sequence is TGTGCCAGCAGTTACAAGGGCGGACGGCCCTACGAGCAGTACTTC.